This T cell receptor beta chain was documented in a study of blood T cells in healthy people across ages. The study, taken as a whole, reports: Long-lived donors exceeded aged donors in naive CD4+ cells and diversity.

CDR1 and CDR2 (germline): SQVTM, ANQGSEA. The CDR3 has 14 amino acids. Trimming took off 4 bases at V and 0 bases at J, with 13 bases between the two ends. Donors ranged from roughly 6 to 100 years old and were healthy Caucasians in Russia. Next came a second PCR, run for about 7 to 12 cycles, which used a sample-barcoded 5' primer along with a J-beta primer mix. Per sample, CDR3-containing paired-end reads numbered at least 3 million. Using its own MiXCR run on the 5' RACE reads, TCRdb lists one record per CDR3 protein. The repertoire includes some 370,000 distinct CDR3 sequences, more than 45% of them detected once, and 45% to 65% sits in the top ten. This clonotype was seen only a few times. Its target is unknown.

This clonotype originated in a man in his sixties in good health. The sequenced material came from blood. V gene TRBV29-1 combines with J gene TRBJ2-7, with TRBD1 as a possible D gene (6 bases). Written as DNA, the CDR3 is TGCAGCGTTGGGGGGCAGGGGAGCTCCTACGAGCAGTACTTC. It encodes CSVGGQGSSYEQYF.